The 15 T cell receptor beta chains in this list originate from one sample, sequenced in a study of blood T cell repertoires in COVID-19. The protocol was immunoSEQ multiplex PCR, while the TCRdb copy is restricted to in-frame clones and leaves out a portion. The sample records some 290,000 clones, roughly 90% being singletons. Sequencing input: peripheral blood. These receptors came from a woman in her thirties with COVID-19, enrolled during active disease.

The chain combines TRBV25-1 with TRBJ2-3, with D perhaps matching TRBD1 (6 bases). CDR3 size: 13 residues. CDR1 and CDR2 (germline): MGHDK, SYGVNS. V gave up 5 bases and J gave up 4 bases, with 10 bases separating them. Here the CDR3 reads CASSIQGSDTQYF. The CDR3 DNA reads TGTGCCAGCAGTATACAGGGCTCAGATACGCAGTATTTT.

The chain recombines TRBV11-2 with TRBJ2-5; 8 nucleotides match TRBD1. Germline V gene lookup returns CDR1 SGHAT and CDR2 FQNNGV. V was clipped by 1 base and J by 4 bases; unmatched bases: 2. The CDR3 loop spans 14 amino acids. In DNA, the CDR3 is TGTGCCAGCAGCTTAGTAACAGGGGGAGAGACCCAGTACTTC. It is translated as CASSLVTGGETQYF.

The chain joins TRBV9 to TRBJ1-2; D possibly corresponds to TRBD1 (6 bases). This CDR3 spans 13 amino acids. Germline CDR1 is SGDLS and CDR2 is YYNGEE. With 7 bases removed from V and 4 bases from J, the gap between germline ends came to 14 bases. CDR3 coding DNA: TGTGCCAGCTCCTACAGGGAGAGCTATGGCTACACCTTC. Protein product: CASSYRESYGYTF.

This rearrangement joins TRBV18 to TRBJ2-3; D is ambiguous. The V and J ends lost 4 bases and 1 base respectively, with 9 bases between them. CDR1 and CDR2 from the germline V gene are KGHSH and LQKENI. This CDR3 has 14 residues. CDR3 bases: TGTGCCAGCTCACGATCGAGCGGCACAGATACGCAGTATTTT. This sequence encodes CASSRSSGTDTQYF.

The V gene is TRBV6-5, the J gene TRBJ2-7; 7 bases line up with TRBD1. This CDR3 is built from 13 residues. CDR1 is MNHEY and CDR2 is SVGAGI in the germline V gene. Losses at the gene ends were 10 bases for V and 3 bases for J; bases not matched to a gene: 9. CDR3 bases: TGTGCCACCAGACAGGGCCCCCTCTACGAGCAGTACTTC. Translating gives CATRQGPLYEQYF.

The V call is TRBV6-1, the J call TRBJ2-7, with 7 bases fitting TRBD1. The trim removed 1 base at V and 3 bases at J, leaving 9 bases unmatched. Germline lookup yields CDR1 MNHNS and CDR2 SASEGT. The CDR3 runs to 16 residues. In DNA form, the CDR3 reads TGTGCCAGCAGTGAAGGGTTAGGACAGGCCAACTACGAGCAGTACTTC. Its translation: CASSEGLGQANYEQYF.

This rearrangement joins TRBV19 to TRBJ1-2; D remains ambiguous. This CDR3 spans 15 amino acids. Germline V gene sequence: CDR1 LNHDA, CDR2 SQIVND (reference sequence). The V and J ends lost 0 bases and 7 bases respectively, with 15 bases between them. CDR3 protein: CASSIETPAVGGYTF. The CDR3, as DNA: TGTGCCAGTAGTATAGAGACTCCGGCAGTCGGTGGCTACACCTTC.

Points on this clone: This same CDR3 is encoded by further DNA sequences in the sample. The V and J genes are TRBV5-1 and TRBJ1-5, with unresolved D. Germline CDR1 and CDR2: SGHRS and YFSETQ. CDR3 length equals 13 residues. The V end was cut by 0 bases, the J end by 5 bases, with 6 bases between. The CDR3 region is CASSLAGDQPQHF. The DNA of the CDR3 is TGCGCCAGCAGCTTGGCCGGAGATCAGCCCCAGCATTTT.

This chain connects TRBV28 to TRBJ2-2; 8 positions agree with TRBD2. CDR1 and CDR2 from the germline V gene are MDHEN and SYDVKM. This CDR3 contains 15 residues. V gave up 6 bases and J gave up 7 bases; unmatched junction bases: 10. The CDR3 region has the DNA TGTGCCAGCAGCCCCGGGAGGGCCGAGGTCGGGGAGCTGTTTTTT. Residues: CASSPGRAEVGELFF.

This rearrangement joins TRBV28 to TRBJ1-1; perhaps TRBD1 as D (6 bases). Germline values: CDR1 MDHEN, CDR2 SYDVKM. The CDR3 is 13 residues long. V dropped 10 bases and J dropped 0 bases, with 12 bases sitting between them. CDR3 sequence reads: CATLTGLNTEAFF. The DNA for the CDR3 is TGTGCCACCCTGACAGGATTGAACACTGAAGCTTTCTTT.

The chain is built from TRBV29-1 and TRBJ1-1; D might be TRBD1 (6 bases). Looked up from germline, CDR1 is SQVTM and CDR2 is ANQGSEA. The CDR3 runs 13 residues. V lost 3 bases, J lost 10 bases, and 18 bases lay in between. CDR3 protein: CSVENPEVQGAFF. The CDR3 nucleotides are TGCAGCGTTGAGAACCCCGAGGTACAGGGAGCTTTCTTT.

The V gene is TRBV18, the J gene TRBJ2-3; 14 bases fit TRBD2. Germline CDR1 KGHSH, CDR2 LQKENI. The CDR3 is made up of 16 amino acids. After removal of 6 bases from V and 6 bases from J, the junction contained 8 bases not matched to a gene. The CDR3 loop reads CASSQGLAGGMDTQYF. The DNA for the CDR3 is TGTGCCAGCTCTCAAGGACTAGCGGGAGGAATGGATACGCAGTATTTT.

The gene calls are TRBV5-5 and TRBJ2-7, with D unresolved. V lost 1 base, J lost 4 bases, and 9 bases lay in between. Germline V CDR1 and CDR2: SGHKS, YYEKEE (reference sequence). This CDR3 comprises 13 residues. CDR3 residues: CASSLTERYEQYF. CDR3 bases: TGTGCCAGCAGCTTGACAGAAAGATACGAGCAGTACTTC.

The chain carries TRBV11-2 and TRBJ1-3; TRBD1 aligns across 7 bases. The ends lost 4 bases at V and 8 bases at J; junction bases unmatched: 8. This CDR3 contains 14 residues. Germline CDR1 reads SGHAT; CDR2 reads FQNNGV. The CDR3, as DNA: TGTGCCAGCAGCTACGGGACAGTTTATGACACCATATATTTT. Translated: CASSYGTVYDTIYF.

V usage is TRBV7-2 and J usage is TRBJ2-6, with no clear D. CDR3 length equals 15 residues. Trimming removed 5 bases at V and 0 bases at J, with 8 bases between. The germline CDR1 and CDR2 sequences are SGHTA and FQGNSA. CDR3 in amino acids: CASSPRYSGANVLTF. Written as DNA, the CDR3 is TGTGCCAGCAGCCCCAGGTACTCTGGGGCCAACGTCCTGACTTTC.